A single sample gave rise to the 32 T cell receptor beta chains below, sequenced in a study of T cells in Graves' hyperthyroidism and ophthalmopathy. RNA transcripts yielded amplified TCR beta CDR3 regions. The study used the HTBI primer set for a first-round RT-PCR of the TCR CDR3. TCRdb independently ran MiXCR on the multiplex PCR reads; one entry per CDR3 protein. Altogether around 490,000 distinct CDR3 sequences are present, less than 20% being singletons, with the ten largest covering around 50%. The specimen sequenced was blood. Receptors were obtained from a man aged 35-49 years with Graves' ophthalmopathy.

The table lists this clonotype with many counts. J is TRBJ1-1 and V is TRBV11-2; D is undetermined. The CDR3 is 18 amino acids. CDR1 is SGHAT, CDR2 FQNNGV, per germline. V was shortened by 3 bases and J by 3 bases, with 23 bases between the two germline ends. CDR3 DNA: TGTGCCAGCAGCTTCGGCCTTGGACGAAACGACGTAGACACTGAAGCTTTCTTT. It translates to CASSFGLGRNDVDTEAFF.

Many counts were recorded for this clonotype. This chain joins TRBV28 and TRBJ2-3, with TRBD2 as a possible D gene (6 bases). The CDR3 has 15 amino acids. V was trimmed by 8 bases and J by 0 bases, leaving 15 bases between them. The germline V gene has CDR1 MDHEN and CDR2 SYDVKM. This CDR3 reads CASYPREKSTDTQYF. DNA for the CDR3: TGTGCCAGCTATCCCCGGGAGAAGAGCACAGATACGCAGTATTTT.

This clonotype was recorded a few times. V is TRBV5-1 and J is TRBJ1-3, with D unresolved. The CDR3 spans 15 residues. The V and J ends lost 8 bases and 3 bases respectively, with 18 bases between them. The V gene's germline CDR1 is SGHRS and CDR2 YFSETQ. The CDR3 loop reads CASRPTGVNGNTIYF. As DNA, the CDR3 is TGCGCCAGTCGACCAACGGGAGTTAATGGAAACACCATATATTTT.

The CDR3 region is CASRPRGGTAYEQYF. The CDR3 coding sequence is TGTGCCAGTAGGCCGAGGGGAGGGACAGCCTACGAGCAGTACTTC. The rearrangement links TRBV30 to TRBJ2-7; D might be TRBD1 or TRBD2, each matching 7 bases. The V and J ends lost 8 bases and 2 bases respectively, with 22 bases between them. The CDR3 is made up of 15 amino acids. Germline CDR1 is GTSNPN and CDR2 is SVGIG (reference sequence). The full variable domain, in which reference TRBV30 and TRBJ2-7 provide the parts outside the CDR3, is SQTIHQWPATLVQPVGSPLSLECTVEGTSNPNLYWYRQAAGRGLQLLFYSVGIGQISSEVPQNLSASRPQDRQFILSSKKLLLSDSGFYLCASRPRGGTAYEQYFGPGTRLTVT.

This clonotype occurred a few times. As DNA, the CDR3 is TGCGCCAGCAGCTTAATTGGCAGGTACGGTTCGGACACTGAAGCTTTCTTT. Translating it yields CASSLIGRYGSDTEAFF. This chain uses TRBV5-1 with TRBJ1-1; D gene ambiguous. The ends were cut back, 2 bases at V and 3 bases at J, with 20 bases in the middle. The CDR3 totals 17 residues. The germline V gene has CDR1 SGHRS and CDR2 YFSETQ.

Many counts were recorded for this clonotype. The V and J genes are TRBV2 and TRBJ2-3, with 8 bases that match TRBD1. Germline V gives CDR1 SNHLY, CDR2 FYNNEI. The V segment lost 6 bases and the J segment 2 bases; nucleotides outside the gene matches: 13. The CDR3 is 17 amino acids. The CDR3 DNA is TGTGCCAGCAGCCCGGTCCCCGGGACAGGACCCACAGATACGCAGTATTTT. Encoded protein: CASSPVPGTGPTDTQYF.

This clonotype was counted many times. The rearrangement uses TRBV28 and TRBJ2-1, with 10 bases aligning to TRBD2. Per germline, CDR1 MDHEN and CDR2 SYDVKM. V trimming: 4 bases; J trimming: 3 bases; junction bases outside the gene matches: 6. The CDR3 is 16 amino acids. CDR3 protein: CASSSRLAGYYNEQFF. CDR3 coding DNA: TGTGCCAGCAGTTCTCGACTAGCGGGCTACTACAATGAGCAGTTCTTC.

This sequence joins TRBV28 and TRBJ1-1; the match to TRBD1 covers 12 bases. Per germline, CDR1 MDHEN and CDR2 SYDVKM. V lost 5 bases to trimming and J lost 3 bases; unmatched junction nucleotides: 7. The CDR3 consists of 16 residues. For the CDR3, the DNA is TGTGCCAGCAGTCCCCCGGGACAGGGGGCGTACACTGAAGCTTTCTTT. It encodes CASSPPGQGAYTEAFF.

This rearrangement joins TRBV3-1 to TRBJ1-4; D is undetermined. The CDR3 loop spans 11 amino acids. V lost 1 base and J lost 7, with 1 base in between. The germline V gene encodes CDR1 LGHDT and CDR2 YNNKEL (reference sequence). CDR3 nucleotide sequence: TGTGCCAGCAGCCAAGCTGAAAAACTGTTTTTT. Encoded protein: CASSQAEKLFF.

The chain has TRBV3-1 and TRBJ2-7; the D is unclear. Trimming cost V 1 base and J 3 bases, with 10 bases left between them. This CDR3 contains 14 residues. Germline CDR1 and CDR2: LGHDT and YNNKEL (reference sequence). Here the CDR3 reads CASSQVGRYYEQYF. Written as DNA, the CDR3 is TGTGCCAGCAGCCAAGTGGGCCGTTACTACGAGCAGTACTTC.

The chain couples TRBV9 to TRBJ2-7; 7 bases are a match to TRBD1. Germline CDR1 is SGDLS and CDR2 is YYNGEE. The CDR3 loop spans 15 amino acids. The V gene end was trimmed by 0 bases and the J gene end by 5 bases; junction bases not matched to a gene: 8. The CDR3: CASSVAPGGNHEQYF. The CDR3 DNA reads TGTGCCAGCAGCGTAGCCCCAGGGGGAAACCACGAGCAGTACTTC.

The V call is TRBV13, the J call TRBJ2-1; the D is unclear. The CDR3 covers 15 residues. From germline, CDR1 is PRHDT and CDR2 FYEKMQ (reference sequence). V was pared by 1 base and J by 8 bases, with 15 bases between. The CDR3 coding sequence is TGTGCCAGCAGCTTAGTCCCAGGCCAGTTCGATGAGCAGTTCTTC. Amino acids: CASSLVPGQFDEQFF.

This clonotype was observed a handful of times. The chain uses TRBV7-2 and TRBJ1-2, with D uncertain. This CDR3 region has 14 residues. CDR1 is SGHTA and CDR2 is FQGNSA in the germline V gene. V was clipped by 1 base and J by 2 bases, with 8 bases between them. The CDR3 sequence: CASSLGPHNYGYTF. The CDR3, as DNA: TGTGCCAGCAGCTTAGGTCCCCACAACTATGGCTACACCTTC. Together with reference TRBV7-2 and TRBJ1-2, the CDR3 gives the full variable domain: GAGVSQSPSNKVTEKGKDVELRCDPISGHTALYWYRQSLGQGLEFLIYFQGNSAPDKSGLPSDRFSAERTGGSVSTLTIQRTQQEDSAVYLCASSLGPHNYGYTFGSGTRLTVV.

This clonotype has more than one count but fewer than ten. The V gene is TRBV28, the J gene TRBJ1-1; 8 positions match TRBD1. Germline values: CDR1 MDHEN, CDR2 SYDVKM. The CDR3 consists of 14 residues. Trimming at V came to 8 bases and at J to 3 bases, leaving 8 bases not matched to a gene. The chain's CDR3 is CASGAGGKYTEAFF. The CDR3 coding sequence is TGTGCCAGCGGGGCAGGGGGCAAGTACACTGAAGCTTTCTTT.

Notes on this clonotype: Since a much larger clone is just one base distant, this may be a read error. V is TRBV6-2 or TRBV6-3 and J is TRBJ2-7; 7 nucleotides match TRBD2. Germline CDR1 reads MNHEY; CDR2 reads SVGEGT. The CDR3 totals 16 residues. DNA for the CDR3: TGTGCCGGCAGTTACGGGAGGAGGCCGGGAGACTACGAGCAGTACTTC. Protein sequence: CAGSYGRRPGDYEQYF.

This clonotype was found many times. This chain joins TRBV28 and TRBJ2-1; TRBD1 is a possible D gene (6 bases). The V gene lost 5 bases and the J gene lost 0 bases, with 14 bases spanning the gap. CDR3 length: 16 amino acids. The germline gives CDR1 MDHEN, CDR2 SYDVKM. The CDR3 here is CASSTAGTPSYNEQFF. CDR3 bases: TGTGCCAGCAGTACCGCCGGGACACCCTCCTACAATGAGCAGTTCTTC.

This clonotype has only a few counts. Here the CDR3 reads CASRGRGKAYEQYF. The DNA for the CDR3 is TGTGCCAGCAGGGGGAGGGGTAAAGCCTACGAGCAGTACTTC. The chain links TRBV2 to TRBJ2-7, with 7 bases fitting TRBD2. V shed 6 bases, J shed 2 bases, and the junction held 7 bases outside the gene matches. The CDR3 consists of 14 residues. The germline V gene encodes CDR1 SNHLY and CDR2 FYNNEI.

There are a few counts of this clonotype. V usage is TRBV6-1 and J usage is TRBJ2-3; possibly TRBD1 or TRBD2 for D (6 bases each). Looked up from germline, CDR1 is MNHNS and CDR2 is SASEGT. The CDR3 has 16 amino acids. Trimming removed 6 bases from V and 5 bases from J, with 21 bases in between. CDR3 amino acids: CASSSPPGAFVDTQYF. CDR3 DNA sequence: TGTGCCAGCAGCTCGCCCCCGGGGGCATTTGTAGATACGCAGTATTTT.

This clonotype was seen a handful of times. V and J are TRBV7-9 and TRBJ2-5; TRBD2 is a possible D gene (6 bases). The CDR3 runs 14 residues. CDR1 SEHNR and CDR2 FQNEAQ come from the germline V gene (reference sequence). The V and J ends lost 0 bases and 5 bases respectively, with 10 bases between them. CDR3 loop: CASSLASGRETQYF. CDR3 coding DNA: TGTGCCAGCAGCTTAGCGTCGGGGAGGGAGACCCAGTACTTC.

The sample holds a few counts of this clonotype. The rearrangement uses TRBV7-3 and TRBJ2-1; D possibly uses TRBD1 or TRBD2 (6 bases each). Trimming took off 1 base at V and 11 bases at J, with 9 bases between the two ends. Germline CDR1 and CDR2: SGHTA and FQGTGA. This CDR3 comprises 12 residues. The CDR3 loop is CASSLKGGKQFF. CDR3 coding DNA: TGTGCCAGCAGCTTAAAAGGGGGGAAGCAGTTCTTC.

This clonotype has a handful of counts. The CDR3 protein is CASSSGLRAPQHF. For the CDR3, the DNA is TGTGCCAGCAGTTCAGGACTGAGGGCGCCCCAGCATTTT. This chain joins TRBV28 and TRBJ1-5; D unresolved. Trimming took off 4 bases at V and 9 bases at J, with 13 bases between the two ends. CDR3 length: 13 residues. Germline CDR1 is MDHEN and CDR2 is SYDVKM.

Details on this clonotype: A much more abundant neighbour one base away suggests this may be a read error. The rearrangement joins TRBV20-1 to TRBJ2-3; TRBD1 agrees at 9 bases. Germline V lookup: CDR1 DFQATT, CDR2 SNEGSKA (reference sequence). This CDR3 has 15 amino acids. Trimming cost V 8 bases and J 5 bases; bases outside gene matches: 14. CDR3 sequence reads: CSSNNDRGWKDTQYF. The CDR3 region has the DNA TGCAGTAGCAACAATGACAGGGGGTGGAAAGATACGCAGTATTTT.

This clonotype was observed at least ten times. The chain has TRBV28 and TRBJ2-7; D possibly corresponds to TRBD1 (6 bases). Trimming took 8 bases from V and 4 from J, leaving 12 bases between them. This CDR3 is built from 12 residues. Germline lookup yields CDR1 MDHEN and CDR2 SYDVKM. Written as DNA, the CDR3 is TGTGCCAGCCGGGACACTAAATACGAGCAGTACTTC. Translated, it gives CASRDTKYEQYF. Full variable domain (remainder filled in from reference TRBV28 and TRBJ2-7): DVKVTQSSRYLVKRTGEKVFLECVQDMDHENMFWYRQDPGLGLRLIYFSYDVKMKEKGDIPEGYSVSREKKERFSLILESASTNQTSMYLCASRDTKYEQYFGPGTRLTVT.

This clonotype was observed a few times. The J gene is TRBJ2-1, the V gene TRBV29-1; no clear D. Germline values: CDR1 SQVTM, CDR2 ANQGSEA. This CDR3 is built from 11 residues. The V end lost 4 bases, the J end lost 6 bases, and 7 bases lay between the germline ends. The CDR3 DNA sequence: TGCAGCGTTGCGCCACCCAATGAGCAGTTCTTC. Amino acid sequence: CSVAPPNEQFF.

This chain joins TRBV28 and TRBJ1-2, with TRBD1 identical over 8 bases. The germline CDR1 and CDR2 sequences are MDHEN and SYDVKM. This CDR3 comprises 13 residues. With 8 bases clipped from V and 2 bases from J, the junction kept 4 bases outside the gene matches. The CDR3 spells CASRTGRNYGYTF. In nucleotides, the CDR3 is TGTGCCAGCCGGACAGGGAGAAACTATGGCTACACCTTC.

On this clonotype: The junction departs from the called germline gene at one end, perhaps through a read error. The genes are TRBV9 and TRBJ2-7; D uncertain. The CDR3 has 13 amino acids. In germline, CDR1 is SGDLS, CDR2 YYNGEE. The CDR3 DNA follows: TGTGCCAGCAGCGCTACCCTTAGATCCGAGCAGCACTTC. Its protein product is CASSATLRSEQHF.

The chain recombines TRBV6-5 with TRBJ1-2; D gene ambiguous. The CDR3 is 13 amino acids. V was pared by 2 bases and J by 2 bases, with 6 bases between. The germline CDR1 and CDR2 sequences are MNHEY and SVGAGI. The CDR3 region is CASSYDGNYGYTF. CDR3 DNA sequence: TGTGCCAGCAGTTACGACGGAAACTATGGCTACACCTTC.

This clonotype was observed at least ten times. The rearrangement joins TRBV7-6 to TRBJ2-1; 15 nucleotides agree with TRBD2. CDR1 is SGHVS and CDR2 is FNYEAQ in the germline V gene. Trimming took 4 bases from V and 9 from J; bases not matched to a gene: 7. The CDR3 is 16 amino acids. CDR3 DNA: TGTGCCAGCAGCTCGGGACTAGCGGGAGGTTCGGGTGAGCAGTTCTTC. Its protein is CASSSGLAGGSGEQFF.

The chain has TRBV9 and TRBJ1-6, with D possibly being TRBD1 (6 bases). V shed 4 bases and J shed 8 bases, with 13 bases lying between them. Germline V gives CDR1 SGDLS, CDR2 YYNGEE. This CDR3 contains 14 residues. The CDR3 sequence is CASSPRGLDSPLHF. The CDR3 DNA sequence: TGTGCCAGCAGCCCCCGGGGGCTTGATTCACCCCTCCACTTT.

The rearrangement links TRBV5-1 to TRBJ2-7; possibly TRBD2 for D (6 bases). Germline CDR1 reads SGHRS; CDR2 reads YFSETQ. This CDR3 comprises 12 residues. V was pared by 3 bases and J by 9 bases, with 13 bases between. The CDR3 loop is CASSSGLTGQYF. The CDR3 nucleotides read TGCGCCAGCAGCTCGGGACTGACCGGGCAGTACTTC.

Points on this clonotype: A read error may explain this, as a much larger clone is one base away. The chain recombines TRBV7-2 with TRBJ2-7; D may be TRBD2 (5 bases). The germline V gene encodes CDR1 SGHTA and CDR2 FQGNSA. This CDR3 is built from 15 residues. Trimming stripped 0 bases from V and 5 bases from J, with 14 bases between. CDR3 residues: CASSLARGKVHEQYF. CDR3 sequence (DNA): TGTGCCAGCAGCTTAGCTCGGGGAAAGGTCCACGAGCAGTACTTC.

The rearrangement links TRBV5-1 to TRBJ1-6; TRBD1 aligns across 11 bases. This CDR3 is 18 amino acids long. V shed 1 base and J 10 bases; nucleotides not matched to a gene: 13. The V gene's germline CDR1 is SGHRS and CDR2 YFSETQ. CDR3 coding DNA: TGCGCCAGCAGCTTGCTCTGGACAGGGGGCGCGTCCGTATCACCCCTCCACTTT. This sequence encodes CASSLLWTGGASVSPLHF.